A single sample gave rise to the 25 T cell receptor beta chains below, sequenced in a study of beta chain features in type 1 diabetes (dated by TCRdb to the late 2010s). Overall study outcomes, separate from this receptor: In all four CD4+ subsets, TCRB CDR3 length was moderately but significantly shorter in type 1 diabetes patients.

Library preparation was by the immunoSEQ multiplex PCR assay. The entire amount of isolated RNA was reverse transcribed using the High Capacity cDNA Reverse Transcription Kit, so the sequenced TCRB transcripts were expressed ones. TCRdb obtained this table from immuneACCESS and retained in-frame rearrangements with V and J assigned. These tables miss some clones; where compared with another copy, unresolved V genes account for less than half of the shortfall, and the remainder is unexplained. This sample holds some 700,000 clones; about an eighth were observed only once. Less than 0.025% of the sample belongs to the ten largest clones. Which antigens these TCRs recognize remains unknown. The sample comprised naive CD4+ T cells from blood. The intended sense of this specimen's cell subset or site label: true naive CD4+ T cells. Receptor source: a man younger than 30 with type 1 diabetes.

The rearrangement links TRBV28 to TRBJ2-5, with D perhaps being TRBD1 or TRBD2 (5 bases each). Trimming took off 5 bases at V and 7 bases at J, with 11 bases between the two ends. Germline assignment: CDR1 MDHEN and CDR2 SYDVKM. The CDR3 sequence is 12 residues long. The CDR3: CASSAGRGTQYF. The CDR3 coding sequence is TGTGCCAGCAGTGCGGGTAGGGGGACCCAGTACTTC.

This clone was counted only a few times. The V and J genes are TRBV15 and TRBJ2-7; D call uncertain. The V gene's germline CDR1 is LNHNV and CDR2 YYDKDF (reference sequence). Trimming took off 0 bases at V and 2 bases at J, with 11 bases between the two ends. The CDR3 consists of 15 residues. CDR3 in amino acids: CATSRDVGLTYEQYF. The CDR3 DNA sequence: TGTGCCACCAGCAGAGATGTAGGGCTGACCTACGAGCAGTACTTC.

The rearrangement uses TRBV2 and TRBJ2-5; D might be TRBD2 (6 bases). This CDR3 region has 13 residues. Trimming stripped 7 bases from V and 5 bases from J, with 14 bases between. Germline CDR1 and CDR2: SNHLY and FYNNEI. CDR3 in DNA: TGTGCCAGCACACGGACGGGGGAGGAGACCCAGTACTTC. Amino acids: CASTRTGEETQYF.

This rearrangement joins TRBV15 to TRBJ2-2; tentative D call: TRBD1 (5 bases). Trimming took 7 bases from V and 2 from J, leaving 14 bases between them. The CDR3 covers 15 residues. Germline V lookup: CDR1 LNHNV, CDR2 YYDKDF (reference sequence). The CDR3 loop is CATIQEPSNTGELFF. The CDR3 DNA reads TGTGCCACCATACAGGAGCCTTCCAACACCGGGGAGCTGTTTTTT.

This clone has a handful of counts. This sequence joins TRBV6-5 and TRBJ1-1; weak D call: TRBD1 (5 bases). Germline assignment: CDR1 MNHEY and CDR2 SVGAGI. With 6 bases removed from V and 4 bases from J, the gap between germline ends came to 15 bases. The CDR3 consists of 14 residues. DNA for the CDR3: TGTGCCAGCAGAAGGGCAGGGCGAGGCACTGAAGCTTTCTTT. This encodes CASRRAGRGTEAFF.

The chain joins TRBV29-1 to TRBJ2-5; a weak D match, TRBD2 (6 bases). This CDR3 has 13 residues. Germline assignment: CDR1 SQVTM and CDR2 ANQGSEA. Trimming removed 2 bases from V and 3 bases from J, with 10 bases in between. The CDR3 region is CSVETGAKETQYF. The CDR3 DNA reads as TGCAGCGTTGAAACGGGAGCTAAAGAGACCCAGTACTTC.

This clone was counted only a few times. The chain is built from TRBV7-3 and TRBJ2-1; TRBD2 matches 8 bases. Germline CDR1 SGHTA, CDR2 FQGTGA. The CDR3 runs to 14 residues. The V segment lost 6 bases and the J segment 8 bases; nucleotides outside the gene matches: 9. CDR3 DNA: TGTGCCAGCAGTCCCCTTAGGCGGGAGGATGAGCAGTTCTTC. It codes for CASSPLRREDEQFF.

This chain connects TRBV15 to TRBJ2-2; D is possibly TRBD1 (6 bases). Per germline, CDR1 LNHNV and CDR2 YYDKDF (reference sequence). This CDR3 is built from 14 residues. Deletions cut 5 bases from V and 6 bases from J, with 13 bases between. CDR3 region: CATSRAGAAGELFF. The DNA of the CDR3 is TGTGCCACCAGCCGGGCAGGGGCGGCCGGGGAGCTGTTTTTT.

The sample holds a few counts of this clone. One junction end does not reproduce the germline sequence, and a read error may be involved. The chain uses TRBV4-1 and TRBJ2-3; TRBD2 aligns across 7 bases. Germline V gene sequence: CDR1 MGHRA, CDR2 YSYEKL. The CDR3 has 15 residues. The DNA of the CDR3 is TGTGCCAGCAGACCCGTGGGACTACCCACAGATACGCAGTATTTT. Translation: CASRPVGLPTDTQYF.

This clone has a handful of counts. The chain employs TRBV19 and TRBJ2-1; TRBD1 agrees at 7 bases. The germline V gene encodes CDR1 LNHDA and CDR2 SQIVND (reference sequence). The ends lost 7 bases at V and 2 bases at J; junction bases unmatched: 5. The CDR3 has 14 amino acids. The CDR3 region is CASKSGTAYNEQFF. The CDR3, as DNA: TGTGCCAGTAAGTCGGGGACAGCCTACAATGAGCAGTTCTTC.

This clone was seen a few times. Here the CDR3 DNA reads TGCAGCGTTAGGGGCTCTGGAAACACCATATATTTT. This sequence encodes CSVRGSGNTIYF. The genes are TRBV29-1 and TRBJ1-3, with D possibly being TRBD1 (5 bases). Between the trimmed V and J ends, which lost 5 bases and 0 bases, there was a span of 5 bases. Germline values: CDR1 SQVTM, CDR2 ANQGSEA. This CDR3 has 12 residues. The full variable domain, rest sourced from reference TRBV29-1 and TRBJ1-3, is SAVISQKPSRDICQRGTSLTIQCQVDSQVTMMFWYRQQPGQSLTLIATANQGSEATYESGFVIDKFPISRPNLTFSTLTVSNMSPEDSSIYLCSVRGSGNTIYFGEGSWLTVV.

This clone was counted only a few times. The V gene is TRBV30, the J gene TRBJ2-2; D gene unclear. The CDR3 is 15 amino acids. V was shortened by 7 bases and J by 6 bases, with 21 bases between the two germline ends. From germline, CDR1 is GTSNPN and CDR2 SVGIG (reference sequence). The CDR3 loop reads CASRPSSVDSGELFF. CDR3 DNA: TGTGCCTCCCGACCCTCATCGGTAGACTCCGGGGAGCTGTTTTTT.

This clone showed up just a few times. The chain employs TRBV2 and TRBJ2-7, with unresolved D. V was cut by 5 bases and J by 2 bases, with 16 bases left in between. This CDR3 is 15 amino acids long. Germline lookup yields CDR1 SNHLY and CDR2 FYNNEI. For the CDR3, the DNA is TGTGCCAGCAGTAATCGACCGGGCCCGACCTACGAGCAGTACTTC. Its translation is CASSNRPGPTYEQYF.

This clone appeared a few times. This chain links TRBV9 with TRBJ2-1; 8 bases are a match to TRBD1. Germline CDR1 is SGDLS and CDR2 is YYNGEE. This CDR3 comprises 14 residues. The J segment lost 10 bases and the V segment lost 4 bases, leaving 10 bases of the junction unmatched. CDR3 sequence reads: CASSPTTGVKEQFF. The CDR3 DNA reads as TGTGCCAGCAGCCCGACGACAGGGGTGAAGGAGCAGTTCTTC.

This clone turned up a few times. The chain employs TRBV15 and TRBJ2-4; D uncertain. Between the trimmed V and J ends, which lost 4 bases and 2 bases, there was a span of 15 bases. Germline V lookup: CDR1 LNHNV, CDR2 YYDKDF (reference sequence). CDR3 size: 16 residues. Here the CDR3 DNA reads TGTGCCACCAGCACCCCTGTCCACAAGTCCAAAAACATTCAGTACTTC. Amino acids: CATSTPVHKSKNIQYF.

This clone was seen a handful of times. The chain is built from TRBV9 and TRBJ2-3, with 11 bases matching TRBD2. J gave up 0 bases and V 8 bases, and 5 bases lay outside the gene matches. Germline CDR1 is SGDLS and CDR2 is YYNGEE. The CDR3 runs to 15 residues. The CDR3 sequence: CARGTSGPSTDTQYF. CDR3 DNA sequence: TGTGCCAGGGGGACTAGCGGTCCTAGCACAGATACGCAGTATTTT.

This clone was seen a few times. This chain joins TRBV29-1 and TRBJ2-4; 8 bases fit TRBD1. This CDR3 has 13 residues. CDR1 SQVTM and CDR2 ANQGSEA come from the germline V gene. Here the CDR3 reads CSASGQGVTGQYF. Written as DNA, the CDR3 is TGCAGTGCTTCAGGACAGGGTGTAACGGGTCAGTACTTC.

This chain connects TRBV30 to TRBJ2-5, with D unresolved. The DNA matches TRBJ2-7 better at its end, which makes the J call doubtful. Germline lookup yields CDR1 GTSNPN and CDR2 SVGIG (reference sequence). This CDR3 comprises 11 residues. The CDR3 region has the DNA TGTGCCTGGAGTGGCCCCTACGAGCAGTACTTC. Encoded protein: CAWSGPYEQYF.

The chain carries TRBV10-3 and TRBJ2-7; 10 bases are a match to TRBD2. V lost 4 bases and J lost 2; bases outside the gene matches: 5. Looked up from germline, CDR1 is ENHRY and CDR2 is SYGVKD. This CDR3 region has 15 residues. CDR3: CAISGISGGPYEQYF. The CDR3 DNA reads TGTGCCATCAGTGGGATTAGCGGGGGGCCCTACGAGCAGTACTTC.

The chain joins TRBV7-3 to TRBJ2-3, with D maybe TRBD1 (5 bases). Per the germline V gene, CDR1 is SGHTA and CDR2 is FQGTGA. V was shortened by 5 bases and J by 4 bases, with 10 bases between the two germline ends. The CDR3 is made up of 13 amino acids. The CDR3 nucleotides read TGTGCCAGCAGCCTTTTAGGGGCAGATACGCAGTATTTT. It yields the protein CASSLLGADTQYF.

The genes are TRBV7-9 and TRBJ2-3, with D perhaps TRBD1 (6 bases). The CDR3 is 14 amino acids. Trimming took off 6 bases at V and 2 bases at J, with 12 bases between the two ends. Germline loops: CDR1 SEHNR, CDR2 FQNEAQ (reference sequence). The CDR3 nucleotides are TGTGCCAGCAGTCCCGGGACATTCACAGATACGCAGTATTTT. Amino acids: CASSPGTFTDTQYF.

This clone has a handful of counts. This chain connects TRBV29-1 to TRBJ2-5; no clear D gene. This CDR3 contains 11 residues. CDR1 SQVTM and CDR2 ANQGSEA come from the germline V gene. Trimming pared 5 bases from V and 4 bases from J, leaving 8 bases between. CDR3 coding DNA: TGCAGCGTTTTGGGGTTAGAGACCCAGTACTTC. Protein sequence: CSVLGLETQYF.

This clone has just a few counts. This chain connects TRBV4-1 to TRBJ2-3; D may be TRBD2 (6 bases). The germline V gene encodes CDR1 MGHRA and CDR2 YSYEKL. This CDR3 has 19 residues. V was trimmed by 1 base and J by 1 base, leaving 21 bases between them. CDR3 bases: TGCGCCAGCAGCCAAGTCCCAGGAGGGACTCGTCATGGCACAGATACGCAGTATTTT. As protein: CASSQVPGGTRHGTDTQYF.

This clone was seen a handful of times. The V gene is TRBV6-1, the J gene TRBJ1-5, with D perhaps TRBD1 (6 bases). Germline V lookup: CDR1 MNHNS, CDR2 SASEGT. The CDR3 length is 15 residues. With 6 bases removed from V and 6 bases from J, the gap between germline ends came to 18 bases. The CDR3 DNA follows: TGTGCCAGCAGGAGGGTTGGGGGGGCAGGTCAGCCCCAGCATTTT. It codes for CASRRVGGAGQPQHF.

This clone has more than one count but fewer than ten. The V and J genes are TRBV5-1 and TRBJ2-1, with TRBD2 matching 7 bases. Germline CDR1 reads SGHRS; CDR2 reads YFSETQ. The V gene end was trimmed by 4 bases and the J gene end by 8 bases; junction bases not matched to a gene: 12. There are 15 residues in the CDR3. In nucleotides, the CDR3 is TGCGCCAGCAGCACCGGGACTACGGGTTGGGATGAGCAGTTCTTC. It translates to CASSTGTTGWDEQFF.